These T cell receptor beta chains were read from a single sample in a study of human T cells and chemical hapten exposure. TCRdb ran MiXCR on the RACE reads and lists one entry per CDR3 protein. The sample includes about 90,000 distinct CDR3 sequences, about a tenth seen only once; the top ten take approximately 1.1%. The sample was whole blood, taken in connection with sensitization to the hapten diphenylcyclopropenone (DPC). These receptors originate from a woman aged 30 to 39 with alopecia areata. Some clones in this sample may be carry-over from other donors' samples. Both conserved end residues are part of each CDR3. The D gene is left open where the match is weak. Expanded clones get a size class; other rows say once, few or many, or leave the size out.

-	TRBV5-1	TRBJ1-2	-	TGCGCCAGCAGCTTGGGGGGGCCCTATGGCTACACCTTC	CASSLGGPYGYTF
TRBD1	TRBV12-3/TRBV12-4	TRBJ2-5	many	TGTGCCAGCAGACAGACAGGGGGCGATGAGACCCAGTACTTC	CASRQTGGDETQYF
TRBD1	TRBV28	TRBJ2-7	-	TGTGCCAGCAGTTTACGGGGGACAGGGTACTTC	CASSLRGTGYF
-	TRBV7-7	TRBJ1-6	few	TGTGCCAGCAGCACCAGGGTGGGGAATTCACCCCTCCACTTT	CASSTRVGNSPLHF
TRBD1	TRBV29-1	TRBJ2-3	few	TGCAGCGCGGCACAGGGGGCAGATACGCAGTATTTT	CSAAQGADTQYF
TRBD1	TRBV6-6	TRBJ1-4	-	TGTGCCAGCAGTTTACAGGGGGCAAAACTGTTTTTT	CASSLQGAKLFF
TRBD1	TRBV6-6	TRBJ2-7	-	TGTGCCAGCAGTTCGACAGGGGGCGACGAGCAGTACTTC	CASSSTGGDEQYF
TRBD2	TRBV6-2/TRBV6-3	TRBJ2-1	-	TGTGCCAGCAGCAGGGGACTAGCGGGGTACAATGAGCAGTTCTTC	CASSRGLAGYNEQFF
-	TRBV12-3/TRBV12-4	TRBJ1-1	few	TGTGCCAGCAGTCGAGGGCAGGGATCGGGCACTGAAGCTTTCTTT	CASSRGQGSGTEAFF
-	TRBV20-1	TRBJ1-1	-	TGCAGTGCTAGAGATCCTAAGACAGGGAACACTGAAGCTTTCTTT	CSARDPKTGNTEAFF
-	TRBV2	TRBJ2-1	many	TGTGCCAGCAGTGGGTTGGACAACAATGAGCAGTTCTTC	CASSGLDNNEQFF
-	TRBV5-1	TRBJ2-5	many	TGCGCCAGCACTCAAACTGCTTCAGGACAAGAGACCCAGTACTTC	CASTQTASGQETQYF
TRBD1	TRBV3-1	TRBJ2-3	many	TGTGCCAGCAGCCAACCTGGGACAGTAGATACGCAGTATTTT	CASSQPGTVDTQYF
-	TRBV5-1	TRBJ1-3	-	TGCGCCAGCAGCGACAGGCTCTCTGGAAACACCATATATTTT	CASSDRLSGNTIYF
-	TRBV15	TRBJ2-7	many	TGTGCCACCAGCAGAGAGGAAAGCGGTGAGCAGTACTTC	CATSREESGEQYF
-	TRBV29-1	TRBJ2-3	few	TGCAGCATACTAGGGGGACCTTCAGATACGCAGTATTTT	CSILGGPSDTQYF
-	TRBV5-5	TRBJ2-2	few	TGTGCCAGCAGCTTATACCCTGGAGAGGGGAACACCGGGGAGCTGTTTTTT	CASSLYPGEGNTGELFF
TRBD2	TRBV7-9	TRBJ2-7	-	TGTGCCAGCAGCTTAATGCGGGAGGACCCCTACGAGCAGTACTTC	CASSLMREDPYEQYF
TRBD1	TRBV7-8	TRBJ2-2	-	TGTGCCAGCAGCTTTTCCGGGACAGGGGGCCCCGGGGAGCTGTTTTTT	CASSFSGTGGPGELFF
-	TRBV6-5	TRBJ1-6	many	TGTGCCAGCAGTAGACAGTTTGAGTGGTCACCCCTCCACTTT	CASSRQFEWSPLHF
-	TRBV28	TRBJ2-5	-	TGTGCCAGCAACCGAGGCCCAGGGCGAGAGACCCAGTACTTC	CASNRGPGRETQYF
-	TRBV28	TRBJ1-1	few	TGTGCCAGCAGTTTATATTTCCAGAAAGCTTTCTTT	CASSLYFQKAFF
-	TRBV7-2	TRBJ2-3	many	TGTGCCAGCAGCTTACGGGACGCGACAGATACGCAGTATTTT	CASSLRDATDTQYF
-	TRBV2	TRBJ2-1	-	TGTGCCAGCAGGGTGTTCTCCTACAATGAGCAGTTCTTC	CASRVFSYNEQFF
-	TRBV28	TRBJ1-2	-	TGTGCCAGCACTCAAGGCCATGGCTACACCTTC	CASTQGHGYTF
-	TRBV4-3	TRBJ1-1	many	TGCGCCAGCAGCCAAGATAATAGGGGGGGCACTGAAGCTTTCTTT	CASSQDNRGGTEAFF
-	TRBV3-1	TRBJ2-4	-	TGTGCCAGCAGCCAAGATTCGGGATGGGCCAAAAACATTCAGTACTTC	CASSQDSGWAKNIQYF
-	TRBV18	TRBJ2-1	many	TGTGCCAGCTCATCGGATCACAATGAGCAGTTCTTC	CASSSDHNEQFF
-	TRBV7-9	TRBJ2-7	many	TGTGCCAGCAGCTTAACAGGTGACGAGCAGTACTTC	CASSLTGDEQYF
TRBD1	TRBV3-1	TRBJ1-2	many	TGTGCCAGCAGCCCACAGGGGAACTATGGCTACACCTTC	CASSPQGNYGYTF
-	TRBV18	TRBJ2-3	many	TGTGCCAGCTCACCACGTCTCCCGAGCACAGATACGCAGTATTTT	CASSPRLPSTDTQYF